The rows below give T cell receptor beta chains drawn from one sample of a study of CD8 T cells in Susac syndrome. TCRdb ran MiXCR on the immunoSEQ multiplex PCR reads and lists one entry per CDR3 protein. The profile shows some 150,000 distinct CDR3 sequences, about 94% of them singletons. The sequenced sample consisted of CD8+ T cells from PBMCs. The receptors shown here come from a human donor with multiple sclerosis. The conserved cysteine and the conserved F or W are not part of the CDR3 here. The D gene is left open where the match is weak.

>NA|TRBV5-1
ASTEGPGESYEQY
>TRBD1|TRBV20-1
SARATGAGELF
>TRBD2|TRBV7-9
ASSFLSGGRTDTQY
>TRBD1|TRBV5-6
ASSLTARTGVNEQF
>NA|TRBV29-1
SVPPGAFGGYT
>TRBD2|TRBV29-1
SVDTPSGGSYEQY
>NA|TRBV30
AWSVTPLKRGSGYT
>NA|TRBV29-1
SVDTDTQY
>NA|TRBV12-5
ASGPTYGYT
>NA|TRBV27
ASSLTPSRGTEAF
>NA|TRBV7-9
ASSSESDEQF
>NA|TRBV5-6
ASSFGGTPYEQY
>NA|TRBV15
ATSRGTQNYEQY
>NA|TRBV15
ATSNGGESYGYT
>NA|TRBV12-5
ASGGVDTQY
>NA|TRBV7-6
ASSLKSGTRGYNEQF
>NA|TRBV7-2
ASSRELGNEQF
>NA|TRBV30
AWGHDGDRNTEAF
>NA|TRBV20-1
SARAGGNEQF
>NA|TRBV3-1
ASSQERSSYEQY
>NA|TRBV20-1
SATTAHYEQY
>TRBD2|TRBV7-6
ASSPRTSGADTQY
>NA|TRBV5-1
ASSSSWEGAYSYEQY
>NA|TRBV29-1
SVHERIEAF
>NA|TRBV7-8
ASSLAGTTDTQY
>NA|TRBV25-1
ASSEIGAGQPQH
>NA|TRBV11-2
ASSTRDQSTDTQY
>TRBD1|TRBV7-9
ASSRDSEAF
>NA|TRBV20-1
SARDEGVLTF
>NA|TRBV27
ASSLKGGNTEAF
>TRBD2|TRBV20-1
SARGLAGFTEQY
>NA|TRBV4-3
ASSQDGGEGDTQY
>NA|TRBV28
ASSFEGDVWSQPQH
>TRBD1|TRBV7-9
ASSFPDRQETQY
>TRBD1|TRBV20-1
SAPDRANTGELF
>TRBD1|TRBV7-9
ASSFVQGSAKTQY
>NA|TRBV20-1
SARTGRQPQH
>TRBD1|TRBV7-9
ASSPRTGDYGYT
>NA|TRBV29-1
SVLGGSGPAYEQY
>NA|TRBV30
AWSGQGANYGYT
>NA|TRBV20-1
SARPSPATYSYEQY
>TRBD1|TRBV2
ASMGTGANEQF
>NA|TRBV13
ASSVSLGRTEAF
>TRBD1|TRBV27
ASSGRGYYEQY
>NA|TRBV13
ASSGGASNQPQH
>NA|TRBV6-5
ASSYHATPTQYNEQF